This T cell receptor (beta chain) stems from a study of CD8 T cells in ankylosing spondylitis. Whole-study findings and limits: Earlier studies detected some motif variants in reactive arthritis synovial fluid and blood. Within ankylosing spondylitis blood, a TCR beta motif made up of several highly homologous variants appeared to be characteristic. Disease-linked clones bore a CD8+ phenotype and were relatively rare in peripheral blood.

Using quantitative 5'-RACE with molecular barcodes, the authors made TCR beta libraries. TCRdb redid the calling of the 5' RACE reads with MiXCR, one entry per CDR3 protein. The sample holds under 150,000 distinct CDR3 sequences; roughly a tenth are singletons and the top ten take about 3.6%. CDR1 is DFQATT and CDR2 is SNEGSKA in the germline V gene (reference sequence). V lost 1 base to trimming and J lost 4 bases; unmatched junction nucleotides: 9. The CDR3 loop spans 17 amino acids. This clonotype occurred a few times. Antigen specificity is unknown. What was sequenced was blood, either unsorted or a sorted T cell fraction (not recorded which). This TCR was sampled from a male donor with ankylosing spondylitis or in good health (not recorded which). V is TRBV20-1 and J is TRBJ2-1; the match to TRBD2 covers 11 bases. The CDR3 DNA is TGCAGTGCTAGAGCTCAAACCGGGACTAGCGGATACAATGAGCAGTTCTTC. As protein: CSARAQTGTSGYNEQFF.